This T cell receptor beta chain is drawn from a study of T cells in women clearing cervical HPV infection. Across the study: Donors had HPV16-related CIN3 or worse; 2 had invasive cancer. With HLA typing for only a few women, HLA confounding remains possible. No precancer developed; the control's incident HPV16 infection cleared within 12 months. Cases' blood sampling followed lesion detection by median roughly 150 days (90 to 200).

Looked up from germline, CDR1 is SGHKS and CDR2 is YYEKEE (reference sequence). CDR3 length: 13 amino acids. Trimming stripped 4 bases from V and 4 bases from J, with 11 bases between. TCRdb keeps only in-frame clones here, not all; method: immunoSEQ multiplex PCR. In all, the sample yields about 39,000 clones. For this clone: The read ends 3 residues before the CDR3 terminus; that terminus is restored from the germline J gene.

The chain joins TRBV5-5 to TRBJ1-1; D unclear. The sequencing sample was made of blood buffy coat. The source of this sequence is a woman aged 18-70 years with a cervical HPV16 infection that either progressed to CIN3+ or cleared (not recorded which). The CDR3 is CASSAHLPTEAFF. The sequenced CDR3 bases are TGTGCCAGCAGCGCACACCTCCCCACTGAA.